These 20 T cell receptor beta chains came from one sample sequenced in a study of blood T cell repertoires in COVID-19. TCRdb's table, derived via immunoSEQ multiplex PCR, lists solely in-frame clones and lacks some. The sample carries over 150,000 clones, roughly 89% recorded once. Sample: peripheral blood. These receptors all come from a man between 50 and 59 years old with acute or convalescent COVID-19.

The V call is TRBV6-5, the J call TRBJ2-7; TRBD1 matches at 7 bases. The CDR3 spans 14 residues. V trimming: 6 bases; J trimming: 4 bases; junction bases outside the gene matches: 9. Germline CDR1 and CDR2: MNHEY and SVGAGI. The CDR3 nucleotides are TGTGCCAGCAGCTACCGACAGGGTATTTACGAGCAGTACTTC. This gives the protein CASSYRQGIYEQYF.

CDR3 region: CASSLVGGGQGAIGELFF. The CDR3 DNA sequence: TGTGCCAGCAGCTTAGTTGGTGGGGGCCAGGGGGCGATCGGGGAGCTGTTTTTT. V gene TRBV7-6 combines with J gene TRBJ2-2; 8 bases line up with TRBD1. The CDR3 loop spans 18 amino acids. The V gene's germline CDR1 is SGHVS and CDR2 FNYEAQ. V trimming: 1 base; J trimming: 7 bases; junction bases outside the gene matches: 14.

The V and J genes are TRBV6-2 or TRBV6-3 and TRBJ2-3; possibly TRBD2 for D (5 bases). The germline V gene has CDR1 MNHEY and CDR2 SVGEGT. The CDR3 is made up of 15 amino acids. The germline V and J ends were trimmed by 2 bases and 4 bases, with 13 bases remaining between them. The CDR3 bases are TGTGCCAGCAGTTACCTGAGGGTTTTGGCAGATACGCAGTATTTT. Its protein product is CASSYLRVLADTQYF.

This chain connects TRBV6-5 to TRBJ1-6, with TRBD1 matching 9 bases. Trimming at V came to 5 bases and at J to 9 bases, leaving 8 bases not matched to a gene. Germline loops: CDR1 MNHEY, CDR2 SVGAGI. The CDR3 has 15 residues. The CDR3 bases are TGTGCCAGCAGTCCTGACAGGGGGTGGCCTTCACCCCTCCACTTT. Translation gives CASSPDRGWPSPLHF.

This rearrangement joins TRBV7-9 to TRBJ2-7, with D hard to call. V was cut by 1 base and J by 3 bases, with 7 bases left in between. CDR3 length: 13 residues. The germline gives CDR1 SEHNR, CDR2 FQNEAQ (reference sequence). CDR3 sequence: CASSLGSVYEQYF. The CDR3 DNA sequence: TGTGCCAGCAGCTTAGGCTCAGTCTACGAGCAGTACTTC.

This chain uses TRBV30 with TRBJ2-7; 8 bases are shared with TRBD1. CDR1 is GTSNPN, CDR2 SVGIG, per germline (reference sequence). V dropped 5 bases and J dropped 3; count of bases not matched to a gene: 6. The CDR3 loop spans 13 amino acids. Written as DNA, the CDR3 is TGTGCCTGGGGCGGGACAGGCTTCTACGAGCAGTACTTC. It yields the protein CAWGGTGFYEQYF.

The chain is built from TRBV11-2 and TRBJ2-1, with D perhaps TRBD2 (6 bases). Germline assignment: CDR1 SGHAT and CDR2 FQNNGV. The CDR3 runs to 14 residues. Trimming removed 5 bases from V and 9 bases from J, with 17 bases in between. In nucleotides, the CDR3 is TGTGCCAGCAGCCTCCTCCGGACTATCCCTGAGCAGTTCTTC. Its protein product is CASSLLRTIPEQFF.

This rearrangement joins TRBV5-1 to TRBJ2-7; D ambiguous. V gave up 0 bases and J gave up 7 bases, with 11 bases separating them. The CDR3 length is 13 residues. The germline V gene encodes CDR1 SGHRS and CDR2 YFSETQ. The CDR3 DNA reads as TGCGCCAGCAGCTTGGGGGCAGGATGGGAGCAGTACTTC. Residues: CASSLGAGWEQYF.

This clone appeared once. The V gene is TRBV29-1, the J gene TRBJ1-1; a weak D match, TRBD1 (5 bases). Germline V gene data show CDR1 as SQVTM and CDR2 as ANQGSEA. V lost 6 bases and J lost 8, with 16 bases in between. The CDR3 has 12 residues. The CDR3 loop is CSVGTGGWEAFF. In DNA form, the CDR3 reads TGCAGCGTCGGCACGGGGGGTTGGGAAGCTTTCTTT.

This chain links TRBV28 with TRBJ2-7, with D unresolved. The germline CDR1 and CDR2 sequences are MDHEN and SYDVKM. V was trimmed by 5 bases and J by 4 bases, leaving 12 bases between them. This CDR3 comprises 13 residues. The CDR3 DNA follows: TGTGCCAGCAGTATACTACTTCCTTACGAGCAGTACTTC. Translated, it gives CASSILLPYEQYF.

The V call is TRBV5-4, the J call TRBJ1-1; D is unclear. V shed 3 bases and J shed 1 base, with 7 bases lying between them. The CDR3 contains 13 residues. Germline lookup yields CDR1 SGHNT and CDR2 YYREEE (reference sequence). The CDR3 loop is CASSSAGNTEAFF. CDR3 nucleotides: TGTGCCAGCAGCTCCGCCGGGAACACTGAAGCTTTCTTT.

Worth noting for this clone: One end of the junction does not line up with germline, which may come from a read error. The V and J genes are TRBV10-2 and TRBJ2-1, with 8 nucleotides matching TRBD2. The CDR3 is 16 residues long. CDR1 and CDR2 (germline): WSHSY, SAAADI. The CDR3 DNA reads as TGCGCCACCAGTGGGAGCAGCGGGAGCTTAGACAATGAGCAGTTCTTC. Amino acid sequence: CATSGSSGSLDNEQFF.

This chain connects TRBV9 to TRBJ2-1, with D tentatively TRBD2 (5 bases). The CDR3 runs to 15 residues. V gave up 3 bases and J gave up 0 bases, with 10 bases separating them. In germline, CDR1 is SGDLS, CDR2 YYNGEE. The CDR3 region is CASSDRGSSYNEQFF. The CDR3 DNA follows: TGTGCCAGCAGCGACCGGGGTAGCTCCTACAATGAGCAGTTCTTC. The full variable domain, in which reference TRBV9 and TRBJ2-1 provide the parts outside the CDR3, is DSGVTQTPKHLITATGQRVTLRCSPRSGDLSVYWYQQSLDQGLQFLIQYYNGEERAKGNILERFSAQQFPDLHSELNLSSLELGDSALYFCASSDRGSSYNEQFFGPGTRLTVL.

This chain joins TRBV5-4 and TRBJ1-4; TRBD1 aligns across 9 bases. Germline V lookup: CDR1 SGHNT, CDR2 YYREEE (reference sequence). V trimming: 4 bases; J trimming: 7 bases; junction bases outside the gene matches: 5. The CDR3 runs 14 residues. The CDR3 region has the DNA TGTGCCAGCAGCAGCACAGGGGGCGTTGAAAAACTGTTTTTT. It translates to CASSSTGGVEKLFF. Together with reference TRBV5-4 and TRBJ1-4, the CDR3 gives the full variable domain: ETGVTQSPTHLIKTRGQQVTLRCSSQSGHNTVSWYQQALGQGPQFIFQYYREEENGRGNFPPRFSGLQFPNYSSELNVNALELDDSALYLCASSSTGGVEKLFFGSGTQLSVL.

V usage is TRBV20-1 and J usage is TRBJ2-5, with no clear D. Germline CDR1 DFQATT, CDR2 SNEGSKA (reference sequence). V shed 4 bases and J shed 6 bases, with 6 bases lying between them. This CDR3 has 10 amino acids. This CDR3 reads CSATLQTQYF. CDR3 coding DNA: TGCAGTGCTACTCTACAGACCCAGTACTTC.

This chain connects TRBV10-3 to TRBJ1-2, with D unresolved. This CDR3 has 14 residues. Trimming stripped 9 bases from V and 0 bases from J, with 14 bases between. The germline V gene encodes CDR1 ENHRY and CDR2 SYGVKD. DNA of the CDR3: TGTGCCATAAACCCTGCGAGAGCTAACTATGGCTACACCTTC. The encoded protein is CAINPARANYGYTF.

The chain uses TRBV7-9 and TRBJ1-2; D is unresolved. V lost 7 bases and J lost 3, with 15 bases in between. In germline, CDR1 is SEHNR, CDR2 FQNEAQ (reference sequence). The CDR3 loop spans 14 amino acids. As DNA, the CDR3 is TGTGCCAGCACCAATTCTCGAGGGTACTATGGCTACACCTTC. Translated, it gives CASTNSRGYYGYTF. Supplemented by reference TRBV7-9 and TRBJ1-2, the full variable domain reads DTGVSQNPRHKITKRGQNVTFRCDPISEHNRLYWYRQTLGQGPEFLTYFQNEAQLEKSRLLSDRFSAERPKGSFSTLEIQRTEQGDSAMYLCASTNSRGYYGYTFGSGTRLTVV.

This clone was detected many times. The chain couples TRBV27 to TRBJ2-3; tentative D call: TRBD2 (5 bases). This CDR3 has 16 residues. Deletions cut 1 base from V and 2 bases from J, with 13 bases between. Germline values: CDR1 MNHEY, CDR2 SMNVEV (reference sequence). The CDR3 DNA follows: TGTGCCAGCAGTTTATTAGGGCTAGCAAACACAGATACGCAGTATTTT. This sequence encodes CASSLLGLANTDTQYF.

In its sample, this clone was seen once. The chain links TRBV6-2 or TRBV6-3 to TRBJ1-6; 9 bases fit TRBD1. Looked up from germline, CDR1 is MNHEY and CDR2 is SVGEGT. This CDR3 is built from 15 residues. V trimming: 6 bases; J trimming: 9 bases; junction bases outside the gene matches: 9. This CDR3 is CASSPRGQGLSPLHF. The CDR3 nucleotides read TGTGCCAGCAGCCCTCGAGGACAGGGGCTTTCACCCCTCCACTTT.

A few counts support this clone. The chain carries TRBV24-1 and TRBJ2-7, with TRBD1 identical over 10 bases. V lost 4 bases, J lost 3 bases, and 8 bases stayed unmatched. CDR3 length: 16 amino acids. The germline V gene encodes CDR1 KGHDR and CDR2 SFDVKD. CDR3 residues: CATSDPKTGGSYEQYF. CDR3 DNA sequence: TGTGCCACCAGTGACCCCAAGACAGGGGGCAGCTACGAGCAGTACTTC.